Described below is a single T cell receptor (beta chain) sequence and its context. These data originate in a study of blood T cell repertoires in COVID-19. Study background: The samples span acute and convalescent COVID-19 from the United States, Italy and Spain.

Trimming cost V 5 bases and J 0 bases; bases outside gene matches: 4. The CDR3 totals 14 residues. Germline V gene sequence: CDR1 SGHRS, CDR2 YFSETQ. Profiled with immunoSEQ multiplex PCR; TCRdb holds only in-frame clones, not every one. The table shows roughly 54,000 clones, with approximately 87% occurring only once. The chain has TRBV5-1 and TRBJ1-1; 7 bases map to TRBD1. The material sequenced was peripheral blood. The receptor comes from a woman aged 55-70 years with COVID-19, enrolled during active disease. The CDR3 region has the DNA TGCGCCAGCAGTTACGGACAGGTGAACACTGAAGCTTTCTTT. This translates into CASSYGQVNTEAFF.